This note documents a single T cell receptor (beta chain) sequence. Its antigen is undetermined. The table came from immunoSEQ multiplex PCR; TCRdb's copy has only in-frame clones and leaves some out. Here the sample spans under 100,000 clones, 90% to 95% being singletons. This sample was included in a study of Tregs in tolerant kidney transplant recipients. Study conclusions and caveats: The most relevant donor-specific Treg TCRbeta repertoire apparently came from expansion with activated donor B cells.

This clonotype originated in a human donor in good health. Material: CD8+ T cells from blood.

In DNA, the CDR3 is TGTGCCAGCAGCGTAGCTGGGGGGACGGCACGCTACACCTTC. This gives the protein CASSVAGGTARYTF. The chain joins TRBV9 to TRBJ1-2, with D possibly being TRBD1 (5 bases). Germline CDR1 reads SGDLS; CDR2 reads YYNGEE. Trimming took 0 bases from V and 9 from J, leaving 15 bases between them. The CDR3 consists of 14 residues.